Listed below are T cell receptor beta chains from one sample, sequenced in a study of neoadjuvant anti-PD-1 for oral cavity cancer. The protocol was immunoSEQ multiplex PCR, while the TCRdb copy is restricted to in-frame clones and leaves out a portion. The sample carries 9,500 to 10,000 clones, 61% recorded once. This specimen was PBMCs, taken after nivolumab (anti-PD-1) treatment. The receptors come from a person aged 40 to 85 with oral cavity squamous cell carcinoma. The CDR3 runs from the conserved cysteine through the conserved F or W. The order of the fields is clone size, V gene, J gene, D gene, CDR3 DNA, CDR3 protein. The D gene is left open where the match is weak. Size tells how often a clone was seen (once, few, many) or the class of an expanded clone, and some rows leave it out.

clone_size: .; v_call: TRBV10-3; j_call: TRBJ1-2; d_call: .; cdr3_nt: TGTGCCATCAGTGGGGGTTGGGGGTTCGTTGGCTACACCTTC; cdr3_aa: CAISGGWGFVGYTF
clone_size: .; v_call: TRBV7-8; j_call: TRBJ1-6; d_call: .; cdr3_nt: TGTGCCAGCAGCCCAAGTCGAACAGGGTTTAATTCACCCCTCCACTTT; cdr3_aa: CASSPSRTGFNSPLHF
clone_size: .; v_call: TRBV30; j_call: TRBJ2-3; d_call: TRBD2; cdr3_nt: TGTGCCCCCGCGGGCCTAGCGGGGGGCACAGATACGCAGTATTTT; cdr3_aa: CAPAGLAGGTDTQYF
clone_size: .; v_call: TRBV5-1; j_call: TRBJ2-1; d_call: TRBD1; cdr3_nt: TGCGCCAGCAGCCAAGGGGGGGACAGGGAGAATGAGCAGTTCTTC; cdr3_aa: CASSQGGDRENEQFF
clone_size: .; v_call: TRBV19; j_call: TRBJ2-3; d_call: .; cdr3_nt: TGTGCCAGTAAGTTCCGGGGGCGCACAGATACGCAGTATTTT; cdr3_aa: CASKFRGRTDTQYF
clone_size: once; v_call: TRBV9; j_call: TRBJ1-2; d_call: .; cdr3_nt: TGTGCCAGCAGCGTAGGCAGGGCGGGCGATGGCTACACCTTC; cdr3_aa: CASSVGRAGDGYTF
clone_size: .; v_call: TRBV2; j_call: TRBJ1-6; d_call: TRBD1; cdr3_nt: TGTGCCAGCAGTGAAGAGAGGACAGGGGTGGGGAGGGTTAATTCACCCCTCCACTTT; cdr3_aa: CASSEERTGVGRVNSPLHF
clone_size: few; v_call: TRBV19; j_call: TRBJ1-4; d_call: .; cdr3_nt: TGTGCCAGTAGTATCGCACGGCTTAATGAAAAACTGTTTTTT; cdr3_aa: CASSIARLNEKLFF
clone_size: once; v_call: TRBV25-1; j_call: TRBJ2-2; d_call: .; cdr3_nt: TGTGCCAGCAGTGCTAGAGCGCGGGGCCCGGGCACCGGGGAGCTGTTTTTT; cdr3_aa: CASSARARGPGTGELFF
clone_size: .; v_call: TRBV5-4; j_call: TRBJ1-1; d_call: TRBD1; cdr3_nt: TGTGCCAGCAGCGCACAGGGGAGGGACACTGAAGCTTTCTTT; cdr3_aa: CASSAQGRDTEAFF
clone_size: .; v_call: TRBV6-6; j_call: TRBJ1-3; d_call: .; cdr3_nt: TGTGCCAGCAGCCCCGAAGCCCCTGCCCGAAACACCATATATTTT; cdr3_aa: CASSPEAPARNTIYF
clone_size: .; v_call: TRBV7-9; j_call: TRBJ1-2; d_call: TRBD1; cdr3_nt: TGTGCCAGCAGCGACCCCGGGACAGGGGGCCTCGGCGGCTACACCTTC; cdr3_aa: CASSDPGTGGLGGYTF
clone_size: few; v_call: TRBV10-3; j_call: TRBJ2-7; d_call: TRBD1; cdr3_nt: TGTGCCATCAGTGAGTCGCACCCGACAGGGGGAAGGGACGAGCAGTACTTC; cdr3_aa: CAISESHPTGGRDEQYF
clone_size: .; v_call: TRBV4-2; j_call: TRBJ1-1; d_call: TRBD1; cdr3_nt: TGTGCCAGCAGCCAAGATGTGGACAGGGCGGGCACTGAAGCTTTCTTT; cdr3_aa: CASSQDVDRAGTEAFF
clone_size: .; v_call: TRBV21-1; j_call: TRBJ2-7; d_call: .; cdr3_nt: TGTGCCAGCAGCAGGGGACTAGCGGGAGCCCAAGGATCCTACGAGCAGTACTTC; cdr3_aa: CASSRGLAGAQGSYEQYF
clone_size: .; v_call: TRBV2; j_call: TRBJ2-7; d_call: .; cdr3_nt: TGTGCCAGCAGTGAAGATGACAGCGGGCAGTACTTC; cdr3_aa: CASSEDDSGQYF
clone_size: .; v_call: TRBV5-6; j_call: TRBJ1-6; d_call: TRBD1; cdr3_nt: TGTGCCAGCAGCCCCACCGGGACAGGGGTTTCACCCCTCCACTTT; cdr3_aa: CASSPTGTGVSPLHF
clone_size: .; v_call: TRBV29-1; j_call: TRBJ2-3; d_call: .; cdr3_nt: TGCAGCGTTGCGTCCGGGGAGCCGGGGGCACCGTATTTT; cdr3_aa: CSVASGEPGAPYF
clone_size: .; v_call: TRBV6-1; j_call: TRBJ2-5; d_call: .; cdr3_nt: TGTGCCAGCAGTGTTACCGGGACCCCACAAGAGACCCAGTACTTC; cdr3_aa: CASSVTGTPQETQYF
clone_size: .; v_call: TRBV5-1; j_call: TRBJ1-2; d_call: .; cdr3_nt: TGCGCCAGCAGCGTGGGACATACTAACTATGGCTACACCTTC; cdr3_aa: CASSVGHTNYGYTF
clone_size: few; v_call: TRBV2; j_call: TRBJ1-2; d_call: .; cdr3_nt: TGTGCCAGCAGTCCCGAGGACTGGGGCAGCCTCTACACCTTC; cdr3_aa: CASSPEDWGSLYTF
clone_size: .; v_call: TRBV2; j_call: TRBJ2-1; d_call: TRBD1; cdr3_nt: TGTGCCAGCAGTGAAAGGGACAGGGGGAATGAGCAGTTCTTC; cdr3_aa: CASSERDRGNEQFF
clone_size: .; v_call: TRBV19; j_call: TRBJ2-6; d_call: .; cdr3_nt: TGTGCCAGTAGCCCGACAGGCGTCTCTGGGGCCAACGTCCTGACTTTC; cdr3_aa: CASSPTGVSGANVLTF
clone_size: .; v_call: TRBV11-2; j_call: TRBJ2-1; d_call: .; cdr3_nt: TGTGCCAGCAGCAAAGGTGGGGTCTACAATGAGCAGTTCTTC; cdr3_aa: CASSKGGVYNEQFF
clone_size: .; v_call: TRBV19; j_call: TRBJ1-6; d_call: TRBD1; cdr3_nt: TGTGCCAGTAGTATTAGACGGACAGGACTTCTCGGGGATTCACCCCTCCACTTT; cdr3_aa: CASSIRRTGLLGDSPLHF
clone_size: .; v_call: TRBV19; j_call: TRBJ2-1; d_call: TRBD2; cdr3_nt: TGTGCCAGTAGTATGGATAGCGGGGGGCCCTATGAGCAGTTCTTC; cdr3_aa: CASSMDSGGPYEQFF
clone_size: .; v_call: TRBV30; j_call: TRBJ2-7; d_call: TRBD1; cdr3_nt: TGTGCCTGGACTACAGGGGGCTCCCTCTACGAGCAGTACTTC; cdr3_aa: CAWTTGGSLYEQYF
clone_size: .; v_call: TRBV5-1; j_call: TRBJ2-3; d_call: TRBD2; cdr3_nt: TGCGCCAGCAGCGTCACTAGCGGGAGACCCGATACGCAGTATTTT; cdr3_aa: CASSVTSGRPDTQYF
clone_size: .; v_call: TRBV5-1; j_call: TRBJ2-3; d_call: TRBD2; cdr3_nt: TGCGCCAGCAGCCTAGAGACTAGCGGGACGGCAGATACGCAGTATTTT; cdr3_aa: CASSLETSGTADTQYF
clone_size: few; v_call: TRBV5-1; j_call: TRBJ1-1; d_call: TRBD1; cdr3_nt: TGCGCCAGCAGCTTGGGACAGGGAGCGGCAGCTTTCTTT; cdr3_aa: CASSLGQGAAAFF
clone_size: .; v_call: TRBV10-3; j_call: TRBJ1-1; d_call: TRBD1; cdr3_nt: TGTGCCATCAGTGCCGGACAGGGGGTGGGCACTGAAGCTTTCTTT; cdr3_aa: CAISAGQGVGTEAFF
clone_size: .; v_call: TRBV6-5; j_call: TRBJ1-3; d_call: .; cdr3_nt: TGTGCCAGCACCAAAGGCGGGTCCTCTGGAAACACCATATATTTT; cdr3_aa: CASTKGGSSGNTIYF
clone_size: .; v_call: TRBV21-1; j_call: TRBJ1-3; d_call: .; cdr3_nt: TGTGCCAGCAGCAAAGTGGCCCCTCGACAGGGTAGCTCTGGAAACACCATATATTTT; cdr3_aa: CASSKVAPRQGSSGNTIYF
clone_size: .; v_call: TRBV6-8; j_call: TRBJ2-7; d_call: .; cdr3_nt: TGTGCCAGCAGTTATGACAACTACGAGCAGTACTTC; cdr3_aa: CASSYDNYEQYF
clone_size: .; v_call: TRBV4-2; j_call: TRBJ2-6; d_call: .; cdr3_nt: TGTGCCAGCAGCCAAAAGCCGGGGGCTGGGGCCAACGTCCTGACTTTC; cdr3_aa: CASSQKPGAGANVLTF
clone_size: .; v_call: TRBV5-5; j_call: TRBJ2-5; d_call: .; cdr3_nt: TGTGCCAGCAGCATAGGACGAGAGACCCAGTACTTC; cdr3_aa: CASSIGRETQYF
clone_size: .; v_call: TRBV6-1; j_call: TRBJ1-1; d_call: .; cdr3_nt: TGTGCCAGCAGTGAAGCTATGAACACTGAAGCTTTCTTT; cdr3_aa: CASSEAMNTEAFF
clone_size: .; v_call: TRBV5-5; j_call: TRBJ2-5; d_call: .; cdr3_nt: TGTGCCAGCAGCTTGGCCCCCCGGGAGACCCAGTACTTC; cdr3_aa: CASSLAPRETQYF
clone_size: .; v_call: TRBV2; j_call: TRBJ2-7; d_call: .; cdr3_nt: TGTGCCAGCAGTCGTAACCTGCAGGGTAACTACGAGCAGTACTTC; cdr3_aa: CASSRNLQGNYEQYF
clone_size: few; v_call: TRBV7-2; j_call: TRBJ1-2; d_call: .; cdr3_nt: TGTGCCAGCAGCTTCGGCTTATCCGTATTGGAAGGCTACACCTTC; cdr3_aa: CASSFGLSVLEGYTF
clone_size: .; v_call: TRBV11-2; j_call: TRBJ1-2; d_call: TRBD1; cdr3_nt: TGTGCCAGCAGCTTAGTAACGGGACAGGGGGACTATGGCTACACCTTC; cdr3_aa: CASSLVTGQGDYGYTF
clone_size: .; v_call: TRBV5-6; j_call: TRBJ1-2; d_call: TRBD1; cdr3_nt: TGTGCCAGCAGCTTGTTGGGACAGGGAGCCGGCTATGGCTACACCTTC; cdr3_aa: CASSLLGQGAGYGYTF
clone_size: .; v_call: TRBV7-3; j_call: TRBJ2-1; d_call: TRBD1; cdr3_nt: TGTGCCAGCAGCCGGGACAGGGCATCGGATGAGCAGTTCTTC; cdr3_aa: CASSRDRASDEQFF
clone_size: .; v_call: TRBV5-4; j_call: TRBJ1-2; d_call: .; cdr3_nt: TGTGCCAGCAGCTTAGGTGCTAACTATGGCTACACCTTC; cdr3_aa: CASSLGANYGYTF
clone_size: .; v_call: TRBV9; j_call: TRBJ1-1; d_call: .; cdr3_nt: TGTGCCAGCAGCGTAGACCAGGGGTTCCCAGCTTTCTTT; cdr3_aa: CASSVDQGFPAFF
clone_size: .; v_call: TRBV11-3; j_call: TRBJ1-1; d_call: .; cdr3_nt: TGTGCCAGCAGCTTATACGGGAACACTGAAGCTTTCTTT; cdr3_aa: CASSLYGNTEAFF
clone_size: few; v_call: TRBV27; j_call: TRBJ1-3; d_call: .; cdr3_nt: TGTGCCAGCAGCCCCGATTATACGGGTGGAAACACCATATATTTT; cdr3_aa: CASSPDYTGGNTIYF
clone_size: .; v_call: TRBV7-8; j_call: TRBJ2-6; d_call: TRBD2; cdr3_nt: TGTGCCAGCAGCCGCGGGACTAGCGGGAGGACAGGGGCCAACGTCCTGACTTTC; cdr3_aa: CASSRGTSGRTGANVLTF
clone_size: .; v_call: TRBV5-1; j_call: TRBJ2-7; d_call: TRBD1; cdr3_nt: TGCGCCAGCAGCTTGGCCAGGGGGTTCTACGAGCAGTACTTC; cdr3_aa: CASSLARGFYEQYF